This TCR beta chain was captured in a study of blood T cells in healthy people across ages. With a J-beta primer mix and a sample-barcoded 5' primer, a second PCR ran about 7 to 12 cycles. A tag from a template-switch adaptor with 12 random nucleotides marked each cDNA molecule. TCRdb fed the 5' RACE reads into MiXCR, producing one record per CDR3 protein. This table has 700,000 to 950,000 distinct CDR3 sequences, roughly 47% appearing once. V was pared by 9 bases and J by 3 bases, with 12 bases between. The CDR3 sequence is 12 residues long. Germline loops: CDR1 SGHDN, CDR2 FVKESK. The sample holds many counts of this clonotype.

The TCR was taken from a woman in her fifties or sixties in good health. The chain has TRBV14 and TRBJ2-7; D is unresolved. Sequencing input: blood. The CDR3 sequence is CASGQMNYEQYF. In DNA, the CDR3 is TGTGCCAGTGGGCAGATGAACTACGAGCAGTACTTC. Using reference TRBV14 and TRBJ2-7 for the parts outside the CDR3, the full variable domain is EAGVTQFPSHSVIEKGQTVTLRCDPISGHDNLYWYRRVMGKEIKFLLHFVKESKQDESGMPNNRFLAERTGGTYSTLKVQPAELEDSGVYFCASGQMNYEQYFGPGTRLTVT.